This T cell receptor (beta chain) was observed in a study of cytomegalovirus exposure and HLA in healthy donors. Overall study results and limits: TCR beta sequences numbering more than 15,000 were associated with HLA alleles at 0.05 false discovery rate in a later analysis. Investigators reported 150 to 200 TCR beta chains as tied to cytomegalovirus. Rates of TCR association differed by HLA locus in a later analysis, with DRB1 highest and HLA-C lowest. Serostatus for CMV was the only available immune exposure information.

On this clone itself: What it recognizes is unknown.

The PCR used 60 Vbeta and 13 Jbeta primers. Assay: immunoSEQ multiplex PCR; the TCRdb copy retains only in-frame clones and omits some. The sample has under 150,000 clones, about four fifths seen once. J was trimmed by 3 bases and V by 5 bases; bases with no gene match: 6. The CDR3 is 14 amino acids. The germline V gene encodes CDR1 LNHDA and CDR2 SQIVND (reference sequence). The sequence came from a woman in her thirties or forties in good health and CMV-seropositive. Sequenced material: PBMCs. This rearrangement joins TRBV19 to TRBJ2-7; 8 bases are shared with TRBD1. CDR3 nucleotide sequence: TGTGCCAGTAGTTCGACAGGGGAAGTCTACGAGCAGTACTTC. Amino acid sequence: CASSSTGEVYEQYF.